The text below deals with one T cell receptor beta chain. This sample was included in a study of blood T cell repertoires in COVID-19. The wider study: COVID-19 samples collected from the United States, Italy and Spain covered acute and convalescent phases.

Participants' own reports of clinical history determined their cohort assignment. What the recovered Cohort 3 donors had was two negative PCRs, clearance, or symptom resolution. Authors' data handling: Amplifying reference gene primers gave estimates of nucleated cell counts. Using immunoSEQ multiplex PCR, the repertoire was profiled, and TCRdb retains in-frame clones only, with some absent. D and trimming were read from the DNA, whereas the V and J calls and clone size are those reported in that table. The sample lists fewer than 450,000 clones; 88% were seen once. The CDR3 runs 15 residues. V dropped 5 bases and J dropped 0 bases, with 8 bases sitting between them. Germline CDR1 reads SGHNT; CDR2 reads YENEEA.

This receptor was taken from a woman aged 18-29 years who had recovered from COVID-19. The V gene is TRBV11-3, the J gene TRBJ1-6; D ambiguous. Specimen: PBMCs or T cells enriched from blood (not recorded which). CDR3 region: CASSPVSSYNSPLHF. The CDR3 DNA reads TGTGCCAGCAGCCCGGTGAGCTCCTATAATTCACCCCTCCACTTT.